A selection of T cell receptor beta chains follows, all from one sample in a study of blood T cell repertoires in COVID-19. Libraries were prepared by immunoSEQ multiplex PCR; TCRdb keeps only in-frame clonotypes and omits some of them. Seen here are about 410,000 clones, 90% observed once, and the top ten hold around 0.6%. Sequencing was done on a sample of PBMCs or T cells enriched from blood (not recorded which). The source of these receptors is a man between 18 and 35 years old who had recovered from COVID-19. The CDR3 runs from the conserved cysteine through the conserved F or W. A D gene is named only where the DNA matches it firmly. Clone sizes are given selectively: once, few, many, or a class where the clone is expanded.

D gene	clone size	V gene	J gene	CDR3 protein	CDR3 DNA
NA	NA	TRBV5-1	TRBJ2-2	CASSLGTGGQGYTGELFF	TGCGCCAGCAGCTTGGGAACCGGAGGGCAGGGTTACACCGGGGAGCTGTTTTTT
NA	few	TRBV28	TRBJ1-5	CASSPGWQPQHF	TGTGCCAGCAGTCCAGGTTGGCAGCCCCAGCATTTT
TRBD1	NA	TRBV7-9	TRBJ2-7	CASSSPRIWTGDSPYEQYF	TGTGCCAGCAGCTCACCACGAATTTGGACAGGAGATTCCCCCTACGAGCAGTACTTC
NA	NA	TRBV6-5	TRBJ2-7	CASSRGGGVSYEQYF	TGTGCCAGCAGTCGCGGAGGGGGGGTCTCCTACGAGCAGTACTTC
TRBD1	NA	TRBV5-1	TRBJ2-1	CASSPRTGIYNEQFF	TGCGCCAGCAGCCCGAGGACAGGGATCTACAATGAGCAGTTCTTC
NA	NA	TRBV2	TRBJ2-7	CASSWNGVDYEQYF	TGTGCCAGCAGTTGGAACGGGGTCGACTACGAGCAGTACTTC
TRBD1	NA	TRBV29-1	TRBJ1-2	CSVGTPGQGGYGYTF	TGCAGCGTTGGGACCCCGGGACAGGGGGGGTATGGCTACACCTTC
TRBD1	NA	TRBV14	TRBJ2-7	CASSQVAGGHHYEQYF	TGTGCCAGCAGCCAAGTCGCAGGGGGCCACCACTACGAGCAGTACTTC
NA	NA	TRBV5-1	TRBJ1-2	CASSPDRPYGYTF	TGCGCCAGCAGCCCGGACAGACCTTATGGCTACACCTTC
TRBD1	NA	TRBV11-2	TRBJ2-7	CASSLGGTGGVEQYF	TGTGCCAGCAGCTTAGGGGGGACAGGGGGCGTCGAGCAGTACTTC
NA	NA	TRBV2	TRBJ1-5	CASSPARDQPQHF	TGTGCCAGCTCTCCAGCGCGGGATCAGCCCCAGCATTTT
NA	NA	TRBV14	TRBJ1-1	CASTLTWNTEAFF	TGTGCCAGCACCTTGACATGGAACACTGAAGCTTTCTTT
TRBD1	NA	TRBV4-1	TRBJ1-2	CASSPPNRDRDIGYTF	TGCGCCAGCAGCCCACCCAACCGGGACAGGGATATTGGCTACACCTTC
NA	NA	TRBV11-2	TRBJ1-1	CASSWQGTNTEAFF	TGTGCCAGCAGCTGGCAGGGGACGAACACTGAAGCTTTCTTT
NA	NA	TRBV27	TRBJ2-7	CASSPRLSYEQYF	TGTGCCAGCAGCCCCCGACTGTCCTACGAGCAGTACTTC
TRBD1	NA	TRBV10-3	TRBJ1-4	CAISGTGVFEKLFF	TGTGCCATCAGTGGGACAGGGGTTTTTGAAAAACTGTTTTTT
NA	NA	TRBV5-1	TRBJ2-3	CASSLGGDITDTQYF	TGCGCCAGCAGCTTGGGGGGCGACATCACAGATACGCAGTATTTT
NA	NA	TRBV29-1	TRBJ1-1	CSVPPPGRNTEAFF	TGCAGCGTTCCCCCCCCAGGGCGGAACACTGAAGCTTTCTTT
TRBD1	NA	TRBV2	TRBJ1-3	CASSEQGASSGNTIYF	TGTGCCAGCAGTGAACAGGGGGCCAGCTCTGGAAACACCATATATTTT
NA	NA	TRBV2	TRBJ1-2	CASSEKPSGGYTF	TGTGCCAGCAGTGAGAAGCCCTCGGGTGGCTACACCTTC
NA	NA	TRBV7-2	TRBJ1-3	CASSLIAGNTIYF	TGTGCCAGCAGCTTAATAGCTGGAAACACCATATATTTT
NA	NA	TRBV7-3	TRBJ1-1	CASSADKNTEAFF	TGTGCCAGCAGCGCGGACAAGAACACTGAAGCTTTCTTT
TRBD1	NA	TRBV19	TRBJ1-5	CASSYKTGEANQPQHF	TGTGCCAGTAGTTATAAGACAGGGGAAGCCAATCAGCCCCAGCATTTT
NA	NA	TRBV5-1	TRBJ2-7	CASSLAGPSVYEQYF	TGCGCCAGCAGCTTGGCCGGTCCCAGCGTCTACGAGCAGTACTTC
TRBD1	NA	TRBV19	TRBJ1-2	CASSPGTGHNYGYTF	TGTGCCAGTAGTCCTGGGACAGGTCATAACTATGGCTACACCTTC
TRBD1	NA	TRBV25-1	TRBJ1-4	CASRDRGVTNEKLFF	TGTGCCAGCAGGGACAGGGGGGTAACTAATGAAAAACTGTTTTTT
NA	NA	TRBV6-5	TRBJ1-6	CASKAPGGSPLHF	TGTGCCAGCAAGGCTCCCGGAGGTTCACCCCTCCACTTT
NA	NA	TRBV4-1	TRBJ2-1	CASSQVSGGSDEQFF	TGCGCCAGCAGCCAAGTTAGCGGCGGTTCCGATGAGCAGTTCTTC
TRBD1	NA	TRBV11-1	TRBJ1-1	CASSQGTGNTEAFF	TGTGCCAGCAGCCAGGGGACAGGGAACACTGAAGCTTTCTTT
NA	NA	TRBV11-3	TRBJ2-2	CASSLIRVSGELFF	TGTGCCAGCAGCTTAATCCGGGTTTCCGGGGAGCTGTTTTTT
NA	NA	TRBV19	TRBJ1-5	CASSTTGTNQPQHF	TGTGCCAGTAGTACTACAGGGACCAATCAGCCCCAGCATTTT
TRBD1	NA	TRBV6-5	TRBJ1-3	CASSQGAEGNTIYF	TGTGCCAGCAGTCAGGGGGCAGAAGGAAACACCATATATTTT
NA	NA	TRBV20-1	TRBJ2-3	CSASWQGTDTQYF	TGCAGTGCTAGTTGGCAGGGTACAGATACGCAGTATTTT
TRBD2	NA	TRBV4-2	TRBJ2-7	CASSHASGSPGPGYYEQYF	TGTGCCAGCAGCCACGCTAGCGGGAGCCCCGGCCCCGGCTACTACGAGCAGTACTTC
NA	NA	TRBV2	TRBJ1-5	CASTDGTGQPQHF	TGTGCCAGCACCGACGGGACTGGACAGCCCCAGCATTTT